A selection of T cell receptor beta chains follows, all from one sample in a study of blood T cells in healthy people across ages. From the 5' RACE reads, TCRdb called clonotypes with MiXCR, one entry per CDR3 protein. Among about 1 million distinct CDR3 sequences listed, approximately 26% were seen once. These data are also associated with another study on T cells of mothers and their children.

Sequenced: blood. The receptors were sampled from a girl aged 2 to 9 in good health. Both conserved end residues are trimmed from each CDR3.

J gene	V gene	CDR3 protein
TRBJ2-1	TRBV5-5	ASSQPGSWEQF
TRBJ2-7	TRBV7-3	ASSPGGQFYEQY
TRBJ2-5	TRBV7-9	ASSPPGREQETQY
TRBJ2-1	TRBV28	ASSLGKQERWNEQF
TRBJ2-3	TRBV11-2	ASSPQPSGWGPDTQY
TRBJ1-2	TRBV3-1	ASSQGSSRNYGYT
TRBJ2-7	TRBV6-1	ASRLGQGSTYEQY
TRBJ2-7	TRBV6-2/TRBV6-3	ASSRDGTSYEQY
TRBJ2-7	TRBV12-3/TRBV12-4	ASSQDYQASYEQY
TRBJ1-1	TRBV6-2/TRBV6-3	ASTRYTEAF
.	TRBV18	ASSGTFDSYEQY
TRBJ1-4	TRBV6-6	ASSFSQELF
TRBJ2-1	TRBV12-3/TRBV12-4	ASSLTGLGGNEQF
TRBJ2-5	TRBV7-3	ASSRDEKETQY
TRBJ2-7	TRBV20-1	SASLSGASSYEQY
TRBJ1-4	TRBV29-1	SVEKGEKLF
TRBJ1-3	TRBV2	ASSQGGDGNTIY
TRBJ2-7	TRBV28	ASSTGSIGYEQY
TRBJ2-7	TRBV19	ASSIDGGSSSYEQY
TRBJ1-1	TRBV20-1	SARQATKGTEAF
TRBJ2-5	TRBV28	ASSSRGVRQQETQY
TRBJ2-3	TRBV29-1	SVEEVGIQGSQY
TRBJ2-5	TRBV10-3	AISDGETQY
TRBJ2-3	TRBV9	ASSVPTVPTDTQY
TRBJ1-4	TRBV7-9	ASSIEGAGYEKLF
TRBJ2-1	TRBV9	ASSASGTVSYNEQF
TRBJ1-2	TRBV20-1	SARDENRVDYT
TRBJ2-7	TRBV6-2/TRBV6-3	ASSGSSAYGYEQY
TRBJ2-5	TRBV12-3/TRBV12-4	ASSSGAGGQETQY
TRBJ2-5	TRBV20-1	SVRELGETQY
TRBJ1-1	TRBV4-2	ASSQSGPPGSS
TRBJ2-3	TRBV7-9	ASSLRFGDSPDTQY
.	TRBV5-1	ASSLSGLLNEQF
TRBJ1-6	TRBV28	ASILGEGNSPLH
TRBJ2-5	TRBV27	ASNFTGGPVQETQY
TRBJ2-5	TRBV20-1	SASGGGEETQY
TRBJ1-2	TRBV5-1	ASSIEGQGAYGYT
TRBJ2-3	TRBV7-9	ASSPTAGTPSTDTQY